The clone carrying this T cell receptor (beta chain) was seen more than once but under ten times. The data stem from a study of blood T cell repertoires in COVID-19. The table came from immunoSEQ multiplex PCR; TCRdb's copy has only in-frame clones and leaves some out. Of some 250,000 clones in the sample, about 86% were seen once. The CDR3 has 14 residues. Germline CDR1 reads LGHDT; CDR2 reads YNNKEL (reference sequence). Trimming took off 5 bases at V and 1 base at J, with 8 bases between the two ends. The receptor was isolated from a woman younger than 45 who had recovered from COVID-19. The chain links TRBV3-1 (or the pseudogene TRBV3-2) to TRBJ2-2; D not resolved. Sequenced input: peripheral blood. CDR3: CASSTSLNTGELFF. The CDR3, as DNA: TGTGCCAGCAGCACCAGTCTGAACACCGGGGAGCTGTTTTTT.